This T cell receptor beta chain emerged from a study of cytomegalovirus exposure and HLA in healthy donors. Regarding the study as a whole: In vitro data verified a few CMV-associated chains as specific for CMV antigens. The authors enumerated around 150 TCR beta chains as linked to cytomegalovirus.

In this sample, this clone turned up a few times. Its antigen remains unidentified. V lost 0 bases to trimming and J lost 7 bases, with 10 bases between them. There are 14 residues in the CDR3. In germline, CDR1 is SGHRS, CDR2 YFSETQ. Assay: immunoSEQ multiplex PCR; the TCRdb copy retains only in-frame clones and omits some. Of 90,000 to 120,000 clones listed, 70% to 85% are singletons. This clonotype was sampled from a young woman in good health and CMV-seronegative. Sequencing was carried out using PBMCs. The chain couples TRBV5-1 to TRBJ2-2; D is possibly TRBD2 (5 bases). The CDR3 is CASSLADGGGELFF. Written as DNA, the CDR3 is TGCGCCAGCAGCTTGGCCGATGGAGGCGGGGAGCTGTTTTTT.